This T cell receptor (beta chain) came from a study of blood T cell repertoires in COVID-19. The method was immunoSEQ multiplex PCR; TCRdb's version includes in-frame clones alone and lacks a portion of them. Among approximately 88,000 clones listed, 75% to 95% were seen once. This CDR3 region has 15 residues. V shed 5 bases and J shed 0 bases, with 11 bases lying between them. The germline V gene encodes CDR1 MNHNY and CDR2 SVGAGI (reference sequence). Sequenced material: peripheral blood. This rearrangement joins TRBV6-6 to TRBJ2-1; no clear D. This clonotype originated in a woman aged 45 to 65 in a cohort sampled during active COVID-19. For the CDR3, the DNA is TGTGCCAGCAGTGACGACTCTAGCTCCTACAATGAGCAGTTCTTC. As protein: CASSDDSSSYNEQFF.